These 25 T cell receptor beta chains were sequenced from one sample in a study. Each CDR3 protein gets one entry after TCRdb re-called the RT-PCR reads with MiXCR. The data hold about 680,000 distinct CDR3 sequences, with 14% observed a single time. Sequences were obtained from memory CD4+ T cells from blood. All receptors come from a female donor in good health, serving as a healthy control.

The CDR3 loop is CASSPPSVQTEQYF. In DNA, the CDR3 is TGCGCCAGCAGCCCCCCTAGCGTGCAAACCGAGCAGTACTTC. The V gene is TRBV5-1, the J gene TRBJ2-7; maybe TRBD2 (6 bases). Germline CDR1 SGHRS, CDR2 YFSETQ. V was cut by 4 bases and J by 6 bases, with 17 bases left in between. This CDR3 region has 14 residues.

The chain couples TRBV7-9 to TRBJ2-3; TRBD1 is a possible D gene (6 bases). CDR1 SEHNR and CDR2 FQNEAQ come from the germline V gene (reference sequence). V was pared by 5 bases and J by 6 bases, with 15 bases between. The CDR3 totals 14 residues. CDR3 loop: CASSDTPGEDTQYF. Here the CDR3 DNA reads TGTGCCAGCAGCGACACTCCAGGGGAGGATACGCAGTATTTT.

This clonotype occurred many times. This rearrangement joins TRBV10-2 to TRBJ2-2; D perhaps matches TRBD1 (5 bases). Germline CDR1 reads WSHSY; CDR2 reads SAAADI. V was cut by 3 bases and J by 0 bases, with 11 bases left in between. The CDR3 loop spans 16 amino acids. The CDR3 DNA reads TGCGCCAGCAGTGAAAGGGTGACAGCGAACACCGGGGAGCTGTTTTTT. The encoded protein is CASSERVTANTGELFF.

This chain uses TRBV15 with TRBJ1-3; D unclear. CDR3 length equals 16 residues. CDR1 LNHNV and CDR2 YYDKDF come from the germline V gene (reference sequence). V dropped 0 bases and J dropped 3 bases, with 12 bases sitting between them. The DNA of the CDR3 is TGTGCCACCAGCAGAGATCGTCGGGTCTTTGGAAACACCATATATTTT. Its protein product is CATSRDRRVFGNTIYF.

This clonotype has a handful of counts. The J gene is TRBJ2-2, the V gene TRBV10-3; 10 nucleotides agree with TRBD2. Germline CDR1 ENHRY, CDR2 SYGVKD. The J segment lost 6 bases and the V segment lost 10 bases, leaving 11 bases of the junction unmatched. The CDR3 length is 15 residues. This CDR3 reads CASGKAGGAAGELFF. The CDR3 DNA reads as TGTGCCAGCGGTAAAGCGGGAGGGGCAGCCGGGGAGCTGTTTTTT.

The genes are TRBV3-1 and TRBJ1-6, with D unresolved. V was shortened by 4 bases and J by 7 bases, with 17 bases between the two germline ends. The CDR3 totals 16 residues. Germline CDR1 is LGHDT and CDR2 is YNNKEL (reference sequence). The CDR3 sequence is CASSPLSGGRNSPLHF. CDR3 nucleotide sequence: TGTGCCAGCAGCCCCCTAAGCGGAGGCCGGAATTCACCCCTCCACTTT.

The chain uses TRBV4-3 and TRBJ2-6; TRBD1 matches 7 bases. Unmatched junction bases numbered 6, after V lost 1 base and J lost 0 bases. The length of the CDR3 is 18 residues. CDR1 LGHNA and CDR2 YSLEER come from the germline V gene. The CDR3 reads CASSQGGRGFSGANVLTF. For the CDR3, the DNA is TGCGCCAGCAGCCAAGGTGGCAGGGGGTTCTCTGGGGCCAACGTCCTGACTTTC.

The chain has TRBV7-9 and TRBJ1-5, with a tentative D call TRBD1 (6 bases). CDR1 is SEHNR and CDR2 is FQNEAQ in the germline V gene (reference sequence). The CDR3 totals 15 residues. With 5 bases removed from V and 6 bases from J, the gap between germline ends came to 17 bases. The CDR3: CASSETGFSPQPQHF. CDR3 DNA: TGTGCCAGCAGCGAGACAGGTTTTTCGCCTCAGCCCCAGCATTTT.

This chain connects TRBV29-1 to TRBJ1-1, with D possibly TRBD1 on 6 matching bases. This CDR3 region has 13 residues. The V end was cut by 6 bases, the J end by 1 base, with 12 bases between. Germline values: CDR1 SQVTM, CDR2 ANQGSEA. CDR3 DNA: TGCAGCGTACAGCGGACAGCGAACACTGAAGCTTTCTTT. Translation gives CSVQRTANTEAFF.

In the case of this clonotype: Germline is not matched at one junction end, which may reflect a read error. The CDR3: CASRKDRANTEVFF. The CDR3 DNA follows: TGTGCCAGCAGGAAGGACAGGGCGAACACTGAAGTTTTCTTT. The genes are TRBV2 and TRBJ1-1, with TRBD1 matching over 8 bases. CDR3 length equals 14 residues. Germline CDR1 reads SNHLY; CDR2 reads FYNNEI.

The sample holds one count of this clonotype. J is TRBJ1-1 and V is TRBV19; D gene unclear. The V end lost 5 bases, the J end lost 8 bases, and 12 bases lay between the germline ends. The germline V gene has CDR1 LNHDA and CDR2 SQIVND (reference sequence). This CDR3 contains 12 residues. The CDR3 region is CASSLLWGEAFF. CDR3 nucleotides: TGTGCCAGTAGTCTGCTTTGGGGAGAAGCTTTCTTT. Looking up the rest from reference TRBV19 and TRBJ1-1 gives the full variable domain: DGGITQSPKYLFRKEGQNVTLSCEQNLNHDAMYWYRQDPGQGLRLIYYSQIVNDFQKGDIAEGYSVSREKKESFPLTVTSAQKNPTAFYLCASSLLWGEAFFGQGTRLTVV.

The chain couples TRBV5-1 to TRBJ1-1, with D possibly matching TRBD1 (6 bases). Between the trimmed V and J ends, which lost 0 bases and 2 bases, there was a span of 8 bases. CDR3 size: 14 residues. The germline CDR1 and CDR2 sequences are SGHRS and YFSETQ. DNA of the CDR3: TGCGCCAGCAGCTTGGCCGGGACAAACACTGAAGCTTTCTTT. Protein sequence: CASSLAGTNTEAFF.

This clonotype was counted ten times or more. The chain has TRBV12-3 or TRBV12-4 and TRBJ1-2; D is uncertain. The CDR3 spans 12 residues. The V end was cut by 6 bases, the J end by 6 bases, with 11 bases between. CDR3 loop: CASRQMRDGYTF. The CDR3 bases are TGTGCCAGCAGGCAGATGAGGGATGGCTACACCTTC.

This clonotype was detected many times. The chain uses TRBV6-5 and TRBJ2-7, with 9 bases matching TRBD2. V trimming: 4 bases; J trimming: 5 bases; junction bases outside the gene matches: 9. This CDR3 contains 15 residues. Germline assignment: CDR1 MNHEY and CDR2 SVGAGI. DNA for the CDR3: TGTGCCAGCAGTTCCGGCGGAGCGGGGGGCGACGAGCAGTACTTC. It translates to CASSSGGAGGDEQYF.

The chain uses TRBV18 and TRBJ2-7; unclear D gene. In germline, CDR1 is KGHSH, CDR2 LQKENI. The V end was cut by 2 bases, the J end by 7 bases, with 18 bases between. The CDR3 spans 15 residues. The CDR3, as DNA: TGTGCCAGCTCACCAAGATTCCAGCGTGTGGAGGAGCAGTACTTC. Translating gives CASSPRFQRVEEQYF.

The sample holds many counts of this clonotype. This chain connects TRBV6-6 to TRBJ1-5; unclear D gene. The CDR3 has 16 amino acids. The germline V gene has CDR1 MNHNY and CDR2 SVGAGI (reference sequence). V lost 6 bases to trimming and J lost 3 bases, with 18 bases between them. The CDR3 spells CASRTTELGYNQPQHF. DNA for the CDR3: TGTGCCAGCAGAACCACAGAGCTGGGCTACAATCAGCCCCAGCATTTT.

This clonotype occurred a few times. The gene calls are TRBV5-1 and TRBJ1-2; D not resolved. V gave up 1 base and J gave up 6 bases, with 16 bases separating them. Germline V CDR1 and CDR2: SGHRS, YFSETQ. The CDR3 is made up of 15 amino acids. This CDR3 is CASSLLSPEENGYTF. The CDR3 DNA sequence: TGCGCCAGCAGCTTGCTGTCCCCCGAGGAAAATGGCTACACCTTC.

This chain joins TRBV20-1 and TRBJ1-3; D gene ambiguous. Germline lookup yields CDR1 DFQATT and CDR2 SNEGSKA (reference sequence). The V and J ends lost 4 bases and 7 bases respectively, with 11 bases between them. The CDR3 has 12 amino acids. The CDR3 reads CSATGAANTIYF. CDR3 DNA: TGCAGTGCTACCGGCGCCGCGAACACCATATATTTT.

V gene TRBV28 combines with J gene TRBJ2-3; possible D gene TRBD2, 5 bases. V was shortened by 1 base and J by 3 bases, with 8 bases between the two germline ends. This CDR3 has 14 residues. CDR1 is MDHEN and CDR2 is SYDVKM in the germline V gene. The CDR3 DNA reads TGTGCCAGCAGTTTATTAAGGGAGACAGATACGCAGTATTTT. This translates into CASSLLRETDTQYF.

This clonotype was seen more than once but under ten times. The gene calls are TRBV6-5 and TRBJ2-7, with 9 bases identical to TRBD1. The CDR3 spans 14 residues. Germline V CDR1 and CDR2: MNHEY, SVGAGI. V shed 6 bases and J 5 bases; nucleotides not matched to a gene: 8. DNA of the CDR3: TGTGCCAGCAGCCGGACAGGGGTGAACGACGAGCAGTACTTC. Amino acids: CASSRTGVNDEQYF.

This clonotype was seen repeatedly, ten times or more. The chain employs TRBV20-1 and TRBJ2-5; TRBD2 agrees at 8 bases. In germline, CDR1 is DFQATT, CDR2 SNEGSKA (reference sequence). The CDR3 runs 14 residues. After removal of 2 bases from V and 3 bases from J, the junction contained 5 bases not matched to a gene. As DNA, the CDR3 is TGCAGTGCTAGACCCGGTAGCGGGAAAGAGACCCAGTACTTC. The encoded protein is CSARPGSGKETQYF.

This clonotype was seen at least ten times. This chain joins TRBV5-5 and TRBJ2-1; the match to TRBD2 covers 12 bases. CDR1 and CDR2 from the germline V gene are SGHKS and YYEKEE (reference sequence). The junction had 3 bases not matched to a gene; V was cut back by 1 base and J by 4 bases. There are 16 residues in the CDR3. The CDR3 DNA reads TGTGCCAGCAGCTTGACTAGCGGGGGGTCATACAATGAGCAGTTCTTC. Amino acid sequence: CASSLTSGGSYNEQFF.

This clonotype was picked up a small number of times. The chain recombines TRBV12-3 or TRBV12-4 with TRBJ2-5; 7 positions agree with TRBD1. After removal of 6 bases from V and 9 bases from J, the junction contained 7 bases not matched to a gene. CDR3 length: 12 residues. The CDR3 sequence is CASSHRQGSQYF. As DNA, the CDR3 is TGTGCCAGCAGCCATAGACAGGGCTCCCAGTACTTC.

Concerning this clonotype: The CDR3 does not end in the conserved phenylalanine or tryptophan, so this is likely a read error. The chain carries TRBV4-1 and TRBJ2-5; maybe TRBD1 (5 bases). V dropped 1 base and J dropped 3 bases, with 9 bases sitting between them. The CDR3 has 14 amino acids. Germline CDR1 MGHRA, CDR2 YSYEKL. The CDR3 DNA follows: TGCGCCAGCAGCCAAGGGGCAGGGAAAGAGACCCAGTACCTC. This gives the protein CASSQGAGKETQYL.

The chain is built from TRBV11-3 and TRBJ2-4; D remains unclear. The CDR3 extends over 15 amino acids. Germline-derived CDR1 and CDR2 are SGHNT and YENEEA. V was cut by 3 bases and J by 8 bases, with 17 bases left in between. The CDR3 bases are TGTGCCAGCAGCTTGGGCGGTCGTCTGGGCGACATTCAGTACTTC. Its protein is CASSLGGRLGDIQYF.